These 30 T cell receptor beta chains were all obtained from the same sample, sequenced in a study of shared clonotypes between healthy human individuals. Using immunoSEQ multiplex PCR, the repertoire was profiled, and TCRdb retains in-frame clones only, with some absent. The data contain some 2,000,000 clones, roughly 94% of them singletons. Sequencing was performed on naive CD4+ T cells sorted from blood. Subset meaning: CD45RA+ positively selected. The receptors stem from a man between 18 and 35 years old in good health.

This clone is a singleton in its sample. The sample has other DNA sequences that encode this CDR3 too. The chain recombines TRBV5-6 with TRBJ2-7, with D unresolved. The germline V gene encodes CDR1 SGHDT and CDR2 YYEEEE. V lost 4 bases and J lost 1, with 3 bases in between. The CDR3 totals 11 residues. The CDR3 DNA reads TGTGCCAGCAGCACTTCCTACGAGCAGTACTTC. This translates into CASSTSYEQYF.

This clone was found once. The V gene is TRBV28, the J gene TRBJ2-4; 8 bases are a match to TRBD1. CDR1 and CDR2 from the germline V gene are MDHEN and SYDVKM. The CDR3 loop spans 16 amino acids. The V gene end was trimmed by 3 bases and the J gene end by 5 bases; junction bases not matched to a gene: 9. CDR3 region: CASSLDFRGRENIQYF. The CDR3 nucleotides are TGTGCCAGCAGTTTGGACTTCAGGGGGCGCGAAAACATTCAGTACTTC.

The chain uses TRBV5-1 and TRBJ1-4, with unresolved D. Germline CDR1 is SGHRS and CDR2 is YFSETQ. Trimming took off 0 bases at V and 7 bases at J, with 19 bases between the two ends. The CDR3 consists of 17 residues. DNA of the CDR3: TGCGCCAGCAGCTTGGAGTTGGCGGAGACTCTAGGTGAAAAACTGTTTTTT. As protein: CASSLELAETLGEKLFF.

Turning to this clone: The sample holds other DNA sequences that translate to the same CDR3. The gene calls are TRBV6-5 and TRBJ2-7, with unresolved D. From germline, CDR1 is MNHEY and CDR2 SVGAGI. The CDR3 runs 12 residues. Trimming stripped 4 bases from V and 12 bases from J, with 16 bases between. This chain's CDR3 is CASSSPTGLTYF. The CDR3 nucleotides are TGTGCCAGCAGTTCCCCCACCGGGCTCACGTACTTC.

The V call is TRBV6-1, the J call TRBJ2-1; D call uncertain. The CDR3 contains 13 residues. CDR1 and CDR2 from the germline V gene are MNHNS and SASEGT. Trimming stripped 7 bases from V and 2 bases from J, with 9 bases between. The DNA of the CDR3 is TGTGCCAGCACAGACAACACCTACAATGAGCAGTTCTTC. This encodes CASTDNTYNEQFF.

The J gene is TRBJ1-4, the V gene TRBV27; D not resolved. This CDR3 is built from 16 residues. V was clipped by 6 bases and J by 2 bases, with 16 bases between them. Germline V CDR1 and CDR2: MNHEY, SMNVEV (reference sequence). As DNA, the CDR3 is TGTGCCAGCAGCCTTTGGGGAAGGCAGACTAATGAAAAACTGTTTTTT. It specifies CASSLWGRQTNEKLFF.

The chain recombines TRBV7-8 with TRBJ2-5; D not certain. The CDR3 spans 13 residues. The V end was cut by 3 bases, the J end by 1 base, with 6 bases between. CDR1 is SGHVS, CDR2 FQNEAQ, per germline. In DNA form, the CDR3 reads TGTGCCAGCAGCTTCCGGGTCCAAGAGACCCAGTACTTC. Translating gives CASSFRVQETQYF.

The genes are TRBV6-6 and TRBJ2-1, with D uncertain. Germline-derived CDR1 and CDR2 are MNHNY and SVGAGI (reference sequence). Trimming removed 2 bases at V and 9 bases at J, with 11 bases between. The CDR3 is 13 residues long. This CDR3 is CASSYPLDGEQFF. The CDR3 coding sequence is TGTGCCAGCAGTTACCCACTGGACGGTGAGCAGTTCTTC.

The CDR3 DNA sequence: TGCAGTGCTACCTATATTACTGAAGCTTTCTTT. Protein product: CSATYITEAFF. The chain employs TRBV20-1 and TRBJ1-1; D is undetermined. The CDR3 is 11 residues long. The V and J ends lost 4 bases and 5 bases respectively, with 8 bases between them. Germline V gene data show CDR1 as DFQATT and CDR2 as SNEGSKA (reference sequence).

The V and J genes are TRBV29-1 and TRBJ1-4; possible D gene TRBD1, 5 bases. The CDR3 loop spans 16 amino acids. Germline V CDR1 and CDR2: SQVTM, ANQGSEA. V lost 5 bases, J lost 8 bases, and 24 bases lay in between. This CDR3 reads CSVSMGERVISEKLFF. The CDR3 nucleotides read TGCAGCGTTTCTATGGGGGAGAGGGTAATATCAGAAAAACTGTTTTTT.

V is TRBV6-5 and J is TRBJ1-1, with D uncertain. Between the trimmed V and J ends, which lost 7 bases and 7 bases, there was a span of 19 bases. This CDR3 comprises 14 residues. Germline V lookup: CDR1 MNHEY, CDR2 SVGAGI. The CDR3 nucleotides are TGTGCCAGCACCAACGGAGGGCTTGGGGTTGAAGCTTTCTTT. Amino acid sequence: CASTNGGLGVEAFF.

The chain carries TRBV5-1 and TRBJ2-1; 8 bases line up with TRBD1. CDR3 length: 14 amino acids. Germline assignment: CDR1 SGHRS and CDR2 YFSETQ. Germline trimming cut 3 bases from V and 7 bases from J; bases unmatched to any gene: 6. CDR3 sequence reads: CASSSRQGRNEQFF. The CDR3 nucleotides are TGCGCCAGCAGCTCCAGACAGGGGAGGAATGAGCAGTTCTTC.

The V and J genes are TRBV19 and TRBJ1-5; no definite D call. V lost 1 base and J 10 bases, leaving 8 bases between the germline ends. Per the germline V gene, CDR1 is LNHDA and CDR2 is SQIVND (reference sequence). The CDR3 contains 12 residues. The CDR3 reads CASSIGVGPQHF. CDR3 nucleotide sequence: TGTGCCAGTAGTATAGGGGTGGGTCCCCAGCATTTT.

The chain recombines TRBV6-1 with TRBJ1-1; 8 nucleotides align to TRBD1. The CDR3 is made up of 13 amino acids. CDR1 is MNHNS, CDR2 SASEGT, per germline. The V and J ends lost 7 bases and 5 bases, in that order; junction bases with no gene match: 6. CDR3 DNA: TGTGCCAGCACTGGACAGGGCTGGACTGAAGCTTTCTTT. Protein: CASTGQGWTEAFF.

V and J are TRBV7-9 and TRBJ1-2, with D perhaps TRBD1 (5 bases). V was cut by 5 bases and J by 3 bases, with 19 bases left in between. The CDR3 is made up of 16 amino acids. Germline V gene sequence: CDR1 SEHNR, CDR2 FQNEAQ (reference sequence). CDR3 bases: TGTGCCAGCAGCACTTGGGACCAAAAGGGTGACTATGGCTACACCTTC. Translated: CASSTWDQKGDYGYTF.

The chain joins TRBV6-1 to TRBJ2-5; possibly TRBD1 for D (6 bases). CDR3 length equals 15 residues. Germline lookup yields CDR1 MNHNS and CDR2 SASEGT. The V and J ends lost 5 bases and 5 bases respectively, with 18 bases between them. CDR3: CASSPNNRDTETQYF. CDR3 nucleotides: TGTGCCAGCAGTCCAAATAACCGGGACACGGAGACCCAGTACTTC.

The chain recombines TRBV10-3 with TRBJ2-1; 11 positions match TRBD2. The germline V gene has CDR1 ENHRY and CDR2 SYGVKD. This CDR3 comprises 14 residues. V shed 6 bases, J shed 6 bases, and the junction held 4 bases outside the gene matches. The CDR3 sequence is CAISVTSGTNEQFF. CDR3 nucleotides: TGTGCCATCAGCGTGACTAGCGGGACCAATGAGCAGTTCTTC.

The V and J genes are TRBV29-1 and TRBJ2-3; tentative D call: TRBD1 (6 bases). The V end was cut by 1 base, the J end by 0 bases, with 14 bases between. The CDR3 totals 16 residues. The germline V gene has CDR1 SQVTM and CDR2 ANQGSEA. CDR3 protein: CSVEASRGGSTDTQYF. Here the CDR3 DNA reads TGCAGCGTTGAAGCGAGTCGAGGGGGTAGCACAGATACGCAGTATTTT.

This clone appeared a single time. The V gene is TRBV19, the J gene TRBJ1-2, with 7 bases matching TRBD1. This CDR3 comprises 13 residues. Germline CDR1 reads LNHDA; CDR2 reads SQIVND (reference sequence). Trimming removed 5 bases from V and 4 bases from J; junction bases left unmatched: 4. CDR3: CASSLPGGYGYTF. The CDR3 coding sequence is TGTGCCAGTAGTCTTCCAGGGGGCTATGGCTACACCTTC.

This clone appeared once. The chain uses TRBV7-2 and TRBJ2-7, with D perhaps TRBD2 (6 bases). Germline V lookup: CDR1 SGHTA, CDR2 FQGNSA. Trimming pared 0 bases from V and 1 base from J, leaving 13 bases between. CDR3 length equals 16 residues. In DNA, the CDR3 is TGTGCCAGCAGCTTAGCTGCGGCTAGCGCATCCTACGAGCAGTACTTC. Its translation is CASSLAAASASYEQYF.

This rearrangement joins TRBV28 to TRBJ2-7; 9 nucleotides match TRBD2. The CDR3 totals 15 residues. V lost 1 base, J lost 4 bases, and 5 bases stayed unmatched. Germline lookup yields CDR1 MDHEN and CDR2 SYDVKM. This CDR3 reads CASSLLGSGGYEQYF. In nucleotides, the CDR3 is TGTGCCAGCAGTTTATTAGGTAGCGGGGGATACGAGCAGTACTTC.

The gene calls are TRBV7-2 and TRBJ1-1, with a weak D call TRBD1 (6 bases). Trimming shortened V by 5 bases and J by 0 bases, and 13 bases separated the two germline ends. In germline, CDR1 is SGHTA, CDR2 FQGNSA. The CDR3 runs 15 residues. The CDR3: CASSPGVRMNTEAFF. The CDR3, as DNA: TGTGCCAGCAGCCCAGGGGTTCGAATGAACACTGAAGCTTTCTTT.

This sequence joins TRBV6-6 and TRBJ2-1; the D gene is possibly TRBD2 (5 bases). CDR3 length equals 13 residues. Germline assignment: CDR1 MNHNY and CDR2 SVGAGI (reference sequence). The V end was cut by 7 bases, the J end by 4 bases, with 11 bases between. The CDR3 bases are TGTGCCAGCAAGAGCGGACCTTACAATGAGCAGTTCTTC. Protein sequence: CASKSGPYNEQFF.

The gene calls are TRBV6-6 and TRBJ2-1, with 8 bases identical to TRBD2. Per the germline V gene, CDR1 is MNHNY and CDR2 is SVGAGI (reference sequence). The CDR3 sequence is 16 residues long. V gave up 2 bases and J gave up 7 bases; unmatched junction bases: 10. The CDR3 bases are TGTGCCAGCAGTTACCCCGCCCAGCGGGAGACGAATGAGCAGTTCTTC. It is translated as CASSYPAQRETNEQFF.

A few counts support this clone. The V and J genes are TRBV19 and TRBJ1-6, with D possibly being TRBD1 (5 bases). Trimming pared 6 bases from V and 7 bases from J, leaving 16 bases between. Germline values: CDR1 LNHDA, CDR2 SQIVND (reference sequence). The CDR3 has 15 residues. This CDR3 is CASSTMTVTNSPLHF. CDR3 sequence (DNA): TGTGCCAGTAGCACAATGACAGTGACAAATTCACCCCTCCACTTT.

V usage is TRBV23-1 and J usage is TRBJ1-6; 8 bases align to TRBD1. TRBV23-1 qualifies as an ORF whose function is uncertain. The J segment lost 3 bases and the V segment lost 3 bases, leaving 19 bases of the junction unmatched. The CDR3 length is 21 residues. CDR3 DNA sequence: TGCGCCAGCAGTCATCACTCGGACAGGGTAAACATAGAGCGCTATAATTCACCCCTCCACTTT. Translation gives CASSHHSDRVNIERYNSPLHF.

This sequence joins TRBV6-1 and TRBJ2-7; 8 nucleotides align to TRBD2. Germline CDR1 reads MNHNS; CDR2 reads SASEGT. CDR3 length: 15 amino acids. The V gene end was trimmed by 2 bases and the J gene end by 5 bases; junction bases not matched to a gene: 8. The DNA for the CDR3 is TGTGCCAGCAGTGAACGAATAGCGGGACGAGACGAGCAGTACTTC. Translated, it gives CASSERIAGRDEQYF.

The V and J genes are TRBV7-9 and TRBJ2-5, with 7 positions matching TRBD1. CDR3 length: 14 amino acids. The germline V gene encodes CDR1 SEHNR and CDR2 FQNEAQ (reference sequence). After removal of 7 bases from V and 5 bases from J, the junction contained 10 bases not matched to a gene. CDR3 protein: CASTQGVERETQYF. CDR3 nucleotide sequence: TGTGCCAGCACCCAGGGGGTAGAGAGGGAGACCCAGTACTTC.

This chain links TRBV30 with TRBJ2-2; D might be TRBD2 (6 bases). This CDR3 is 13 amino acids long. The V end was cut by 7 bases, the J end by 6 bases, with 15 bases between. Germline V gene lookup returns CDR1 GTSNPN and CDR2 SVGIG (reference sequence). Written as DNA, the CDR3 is TGTGCCTCCCGCGATTCGGGGGCCGGGGAGCTGTTTTTT. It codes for CASRDSGAGELFF.

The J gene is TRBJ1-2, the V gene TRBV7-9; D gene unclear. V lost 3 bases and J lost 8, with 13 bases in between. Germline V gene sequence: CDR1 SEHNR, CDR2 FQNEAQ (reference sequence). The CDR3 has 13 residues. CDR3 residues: CASSFEAVGGYTF. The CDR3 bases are TGTGCCAGCAGCTTCGAGGCGGTTGGCGGCTACACCTTC.